This T cell receptor (beta chain) was identified during a study of T cells expressing NK-cell markers. For the study at large: Repertoires of TCR beta were obtained from T cells sorted as CD3+CD56+NKG2C+, CD3+CD56+NKG2C- and CD3+CD56-NKG2C+. The sequencing cohort of eight donors included seven HCMV-seropositive individuals and one seronegative individual.

This CDR3 contains 16 residues. TCRdb reanalyzed the 5' RACE reads, giving one entry per CDR3 protein sequence and no DNA. This sample contains hundreds of thousands of distinct CDR3 sequences. The study, taken as a whole, reports: For about 6 donors, the dominant NKG2C+ clonotypes made up roughly 1.0-7.5% of their CD8+ T cells.

For this clonotype: Its cognate antigen is unknown.

The V gene is TRBV12-3 or TRBV12-4, the J gene TRBJ2-2; the TCRdb D gene call, TRBD2, has no DNA to confirm it. Sequencing was done on a sample of blood T cells: a sorted CD56 or NKG2C T cell subset, CD4+ or CD8+ T cells, or bulk PBMC T cells (not recorded which). The receptor was isolated from a man aged 18-69 years in good health. CDR3 residues: CASTTRRDYNTGELFF.